These 12 T cell receptor beta chains originate from one sample sequenced in a study of blood T cell repertoires in COVID-19. Sequenced by immunoSEQ multiplex PCR; TCRdb stores in-frame clones only, minus some. The table has 150,000 to 200,000 clones, 90% seen once; the top ten hold roughly 19%. The sample was peripheral blood. The receptors derive from a man aged 55-75 years with active or convalescent COVID-19.

The chain links TRBV6-2 or TRBV6-3 to TRBJ2-7; 9 bases align to TRBD1. The germline V gene has CDR1 MNHEY and CDR2 SVGEGT. V was clipped by 6 bases and J by 3 bases; unmatched bases: 9. The CDR3 is made up of 15 amino acids. In DNA, the CDR3 is TGTGCCAGCAGCTCATGGGGGACAGGGAGCTACGAGCAGTACTTC. Protein: CASSSWGTGSYEQYF.

In DNA form, the CDR3 reads TGCGCCAGCAGCTTGGTGGCATCCCAAGAGACCCAGTACTTC. It specifies CASSLVASQETQYF. The V call is TRBV5-1, the J call TRBJ2-5, with unresolved D. Germline CDR1 and CDR2: SGHRS and YFSETQ. The CDR3 spans 14 residues. V lost 0 bases and J 1 base, leaving 7 bases between the germline ends. The whole variable domain, filled in from reference TRBV5-1 and TRBJ2-5, reads KAGVTQTPRYLIKTRGQQVTLSCSPISGHRSVSWYQQTPGQGLQFLFEYFSETQRNKGNFPGRFSGRQFSNSRSEMNVSTLELGDSALYLCASSLVASQETQYFGPGTRLLVL.

The V gene is TRBV30, the J gene TRBJ1-1; TRBD1 aligns across 9 bases. Germline values: CDR1 GTSNPN, CDR2 SVGIG (reference sequence). V lost 1 base and J lost 0; bases outside the gene matches: 3. The CDR3 covers 15 residues. The DNA for the CDR3 is TGTGCCTGGAGTGCCGGGACAGGGATGAACACTGAAGCTTTCTTT. This sequence encodes CAWSAGTGMNTEAFF.

The V and J genes are TRBV12-3 or TRBV12-4 and TRBJ1-5; maybe TRBD1 (5 bases). The CDR3 is 11 residues long. The V end was cut by 3 bases, the J end by 12 bases, with 9 bases between. CDR3 sequence (DNA): TGTGCCAGCAGTTTGGGGGGGGGCCAGCATTTT. This gives the protein CASSLGGGQHF.

The chain links TRBV5-1 to TRBJ1-1, with D unclear. The V gene's germline CDR1 is SGHRS and CDR2 YFSETQ. The CDR3 length is 15 residues. V was trimmed by 0 bases and J by 0 bases, leaving 9 bases between them. The CDR3 coding sequence is TGCGCCAGCAGCTTGGATCCGGGAGTGAACACTGAAGCTTTCTTT. This gives the protein CASSLDPGVNTEAFF. The full variable domain, rest sourced from reference TRBV5-1 and TRBJ1-1, is KAGVTQTPRYLIKTRGQQVTLSCSPISGHRSVSWYQQTPGQGLQFLFEYFSETQRNKGNFPGRFSGRQFSNSRSEMNVSTLELGDSALYLCASSLDPGVNTEAFFGQGTRLTVV.

The CDR3 sequence: CAISEGRDTEAFF. The CDR3 DNA sequence: TGTGCCATCAGTGAAGGCAGGGACACTGAAGCTTTCTTT. The rearrangement joins TRBV10-3 to TRBJ1-1; D may be TRBD1 (5 bases). CDR3 length equals 13 residues. In germline, CDR1 is ENHRY, CDR2 SYGVKD. Trimming removed 3 bases from V and 3 bases from J, with 8 bases in between.

The V and J genes are TRBV19 and TRBJ1-2, with 7 bases that match TRBD1. V dropped 5 bases and J dropped 6; count of bases not matched to a gene: 9. There are 14 residues in the CDR3. Germline V gene lookup returns CDR1 LNHDA and CDR2 SQIVND (reference sequence). CDR3 nucleotide sequence: TGTGCCAGTAGTTCCGTCTACAGGGGTAATGGCTACACCTTC. Its protein is CASSSVYRGNGYTF. The full variable domain, rest sourced from reference TRBV19 and TRBJ1-2, is DGGITQSPKYLFRKEGQNVTLSCEQNLNHDAMYWYRQDPGQGLRLIYYSQIVNDFQKGDIAEGYSVSREKKESFPLTVTSAQKNPTAFYLCASSSVYRGNGYTFGSGTRLTVV.

The chain combines TRBV10-1 with TRBJ2-1, with 9 bases fitting TRBD1. V gave up 3 bases and J gave up 6 bases; unmatched junction bases: 6. This CDR3 has 15 amino acids. The germline V gene has CDR1 WNHNN and CDR2 SYGVQD (reference sequence). CDR3 coding DNA: TGCGCCAGCAGTGAAGGGACAGGGTATCTCAATGAGCAGTTCTTC. It encodes CASSEGTGYLNEQFF.

V and J are TRBV6-5 and TRBJ2-2, with 10 bases matching TRBD2. V was clipped by 2 bases and J by 1 base; unmatched bases: 1. Germline V gene sequence: CDR1 MNHEY, CDR2 SVGAGI. CDR3 length: 16 residues. The CDR3 here is CASSYRTSGNTGELFF. The CDR3 DNA sequence: TGTGCCAGCAGTTACCGGACTAGCGGGAACACCGGGGAGCTGTTTTTT.

CDR3 DNA: TGTGCCAGCTCCTCGGGGAGAGATAACTATGGCTACACCTTC. Its translation is CASSSGRDNYGYTF. V gene TRBV18 combines with J gene TRBJ1-2; D remains unclear. Per germline, CDR1 KGHSH and CDR2 LQKENI. Trimming left V 6 bases short and J 1 base short, with 12 bases between. The CDR3 runs 14 residues.

DNA for the CDR3: TGTGCCAGCAGCCCAGAGGGCGGCGGGGGGCTGGAGACCCAGTACTTC. It is translated as CASSPEGGGGLETQYF. V gene TRBV13 combines with J gene TRBJ2-5; 8 bases are a match to TRBD2. Germline CDR1 PRHDT, CDR2 FYEKMQ (reference sequence). Trimming cost V 5 bases and J 5 bases; bases outside gene matches: 13. CDR3 length equals 16 residues.

The gene calls are TRBV7-2 and TRBJ1-6; D is ambiguous. The CDR3 covers 16 residues. Germline V lookup: CDR1 SGHTA, CDR2 FQGNSA. Between the trimmed V and J ends, which lost 5 bases and 4 bases, there was a span of 15 bases. In DNA form, the CDR3 reads TGTGCCAGCAGCCCCAGTAGAGGCCGTTATAATTCACCCCTCCACTTT. Translation gives CASSPSRGRYNSPLHF.